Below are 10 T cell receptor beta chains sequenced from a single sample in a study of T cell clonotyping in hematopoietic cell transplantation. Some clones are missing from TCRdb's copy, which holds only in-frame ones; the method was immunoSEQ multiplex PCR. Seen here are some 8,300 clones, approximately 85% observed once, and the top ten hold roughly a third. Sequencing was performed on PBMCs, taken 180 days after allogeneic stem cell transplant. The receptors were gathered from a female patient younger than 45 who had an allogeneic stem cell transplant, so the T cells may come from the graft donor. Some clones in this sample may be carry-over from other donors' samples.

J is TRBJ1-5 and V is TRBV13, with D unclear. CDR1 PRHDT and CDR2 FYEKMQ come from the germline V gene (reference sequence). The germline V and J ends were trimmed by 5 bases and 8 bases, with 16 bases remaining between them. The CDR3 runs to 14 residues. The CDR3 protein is CASSPGRGEKPQHF. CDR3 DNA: TGTGCCAGCAGCCCCGGACGGGGAGAGAAGCCCCAGCATTTT. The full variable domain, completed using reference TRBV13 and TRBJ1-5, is AAGVIQSPRHLIKEKRETATLKCYPIPRHDTVYWYQQGPGQDPQFLISFYEKMQSDKGSIPDRFSAQQFSDYHSELNMSSLELGDSALYFCASSPGRGEKPQHFGDGTRLSIL.

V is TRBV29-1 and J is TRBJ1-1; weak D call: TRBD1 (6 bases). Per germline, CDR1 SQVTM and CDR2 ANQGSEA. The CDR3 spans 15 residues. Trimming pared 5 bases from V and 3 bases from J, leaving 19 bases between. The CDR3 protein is CSVTPGGAWDTEAFF. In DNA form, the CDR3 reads TGCAGCGTTACACCTGGGGGCGCGTGGGACACTGAAGCTTTCTTT.

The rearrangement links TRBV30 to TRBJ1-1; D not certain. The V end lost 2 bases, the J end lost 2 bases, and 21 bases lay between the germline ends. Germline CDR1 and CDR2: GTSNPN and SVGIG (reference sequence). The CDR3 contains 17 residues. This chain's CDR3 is CAWSNLGRAGLNTEAFF. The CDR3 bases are TGTGCCTGGAGTAATCTCGGAAGGGCGGGCCTTAACACTGAAGCTTTCTTT.

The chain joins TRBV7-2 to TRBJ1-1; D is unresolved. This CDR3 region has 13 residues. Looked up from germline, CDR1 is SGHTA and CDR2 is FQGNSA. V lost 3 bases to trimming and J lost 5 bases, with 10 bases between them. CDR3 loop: CASSFMDGTEAFF. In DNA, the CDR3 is TGTGCCAGCAGCTTTATGGACGGTACTGAAGCTTTCTTT.

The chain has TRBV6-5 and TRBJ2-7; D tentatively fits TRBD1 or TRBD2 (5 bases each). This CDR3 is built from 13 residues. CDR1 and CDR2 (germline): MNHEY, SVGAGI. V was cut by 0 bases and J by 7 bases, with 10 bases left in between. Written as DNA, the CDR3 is TGTGCCAGCAGTTACTCCGGGACGCTAGAGCAGTACTTC. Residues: CASSYSGTLEQYF.

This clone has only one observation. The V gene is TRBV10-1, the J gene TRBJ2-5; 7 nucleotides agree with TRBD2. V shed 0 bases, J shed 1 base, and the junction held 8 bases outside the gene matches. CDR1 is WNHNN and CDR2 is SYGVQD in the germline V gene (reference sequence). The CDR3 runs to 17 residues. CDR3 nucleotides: TGCGCCAGCAGTGAGTCCTTTGCGGGGGAGATCCAAGAGACCCAGTACTTC. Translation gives CASSESFAGEIQETQYF.

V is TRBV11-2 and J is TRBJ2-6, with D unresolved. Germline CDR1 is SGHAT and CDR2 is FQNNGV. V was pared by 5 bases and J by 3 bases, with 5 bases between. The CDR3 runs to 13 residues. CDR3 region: CASSPFGANVLTF. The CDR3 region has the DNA TGTGCCAGCAGCCCCTTTGGGGCCAACGTCCTGACTTTC.

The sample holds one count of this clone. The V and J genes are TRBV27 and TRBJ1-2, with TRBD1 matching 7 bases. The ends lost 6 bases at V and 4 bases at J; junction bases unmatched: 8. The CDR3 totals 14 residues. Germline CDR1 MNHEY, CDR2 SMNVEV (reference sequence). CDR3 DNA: TGTGCCAGCAGCGATCCGGACAGGTTCTATGGCTACACCTTC. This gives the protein CASSDPDRFYGYTF.

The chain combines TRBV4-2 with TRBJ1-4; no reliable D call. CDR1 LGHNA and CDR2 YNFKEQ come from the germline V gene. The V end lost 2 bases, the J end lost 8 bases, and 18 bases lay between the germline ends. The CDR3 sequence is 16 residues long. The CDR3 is CASSQSLGSLPEKLFF. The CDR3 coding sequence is TGTGCCAGCAGCCAATCTCTAGGCAGCCTACCCGAAAAACTGTTTTTT.

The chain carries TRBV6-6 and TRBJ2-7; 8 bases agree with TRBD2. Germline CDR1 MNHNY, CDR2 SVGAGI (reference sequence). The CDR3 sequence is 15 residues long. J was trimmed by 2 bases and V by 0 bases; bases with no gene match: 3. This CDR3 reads CASSYSQRGPYEQYF. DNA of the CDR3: TGTGCCAGCAGTTACTCCCAGCGGGGGCCCTACGAGCAGTACTTC.